A selection of T cell receptor beta chains follows, all from one sample in a study of radiotherapy plus CTLA-4 blockade in lung cancer. Libraries were prepared by immunoSEQ multiplex PCR; TCRdb keeps only in-frame clonotypes and omits some of them. This sample has 85,000 to 120,000 clones, with approximately 81% found just once. The source material was peripheral blood, sampled from a patient treated with radiotherapy plus ipilimumab. The receptors originated from a human donor with non-small cell lung cancer that progressed on radiotherapy plus ipilimumab. Some clones in this sample may be carry-over from other donors' samples. CDR3s include the opening cysteine and the closing phenylalanine or tryptophan. The order of the fields is clone size, J gene, D gene, V gene, CDR3 DNA, CDR3 protein. A D gene is named only where the DNA matches it firmly. The size field is filled for only some rows; it gives once, few, many or a size class.

abundance: .
j_gene: TRBJ2-6
d_gene: TRBD1
v_gene: TRBV29-1
CDR3nt: TGCAGCGTTGAAATAGGGACAGGGAGTACTGGGGCCAACGTCCTGACTTTC
CDR3aa: CSVEIGTGSTGANVLTF

abundance: .
j_gene: TRBJ2-5
d_gene: TRBD1
v_gene: TRBV6-1
CDR3nt: TGTGCCAGCAGACAGGGGGCCCAAGAGACCCAGTACTTC
CDR3aa: CASRQGAQETQYF

abundance: .
j_gene: TRBJ1-1
d_gene: .
v_gene: TRBV5-1
CDR3nt: TGCGCCAGCAGCTACCGGGGCAACACTGAAGCTTTCTTT
CDR3aa: CASSYRGNTEAFF

abundance: .
j_gene: TRBJ1-1
d_gene: .
v_gene: TRBV2
CDR3nt: TGTGCCAGCAGTGTCGCCGTGGGCACTGAAGCTTTCTTT
CDR3aa: CASSVAVGTEAFF

abundance: .
j_gene: TRBJ1-2
d_gene: .
v_gene: TRBV6-5
CDR3nt: TGTGCCACCAAAGGGGGGGCGCGCGTCTATGGCTACACCTTC
CDR3aa: CATKGGARVYGYTF

abundance: .
j_gene: TRBJ2-7
d_gene: TRBD1
v_gene: TRBV15
CDR3nt: TGTGCCACCAGCCCCGGGACAGTCTACGAGCAGTACTTC
CDR3aa: CATSPGTVYEQYF

abundance: .
j_gene: TRBJ1-3
d_gene: .
v_gene: TRBV4-2
CDR3nt: TGTGCCAGCAGCCAGGCTGGTTGGTCTTCTGGAAACACCATATATTTT
CDR3aa: CASSQAGWSSGNTIYF

abundance: .
j_gene: TRBJ1-4
d_gene: .
v_gene: TRBV28
CDR3nt: TGTGCCAGCATTGCACGTGGGGCGGGGGAAAAACTGTTTTTT
CDR3aa: CASIARGAGEKLFF

abundance: .
j_gene: TRBJ2-5
d_gene: .
v_gene: TRBV18
CDR3nt: TGTGCCAGCTCACCACTGGAGGAGACCCAGTACTTC
CDR3aa: CASSPLEETQYF

abundance: .
j_gene: TRBJ1-4
d_gene: TRBD1
v_gene: TRBV10-3
CDR3nt: TGTGCCATCAGTTCAGGGGGTATAGATGAAAAACTGTTTTTT
CDR3aa: CAISSGGIDEKLFF

abundance: .
j_gene: TRBJ2-4
d_gene: TRBD2
v_gene: TRBV2
CDR3nt: TGTGCCACGACGGGGGGGCTCCAAAACATTCAGTACTTC
CDR3aa: CATTGGLQNIQYF

abundance: .
j_gene: TRBJ2-3
d_gene: TRBD2
v_gene: TRBV9
CDR3nt: TGTGCCAGCAGCGTCTGGATAGCGGGAGATACGCAGTATTTT
CDR3aa: CASSVWIAGDTQYF

abundance: once
j_gene: TRBJ1-1
d_gene: TRBD1
v_gene: TRBV11-3
CDR3nt: TGTGCCAGCAGCCCCGGACAGGGCGGGGGTGACACTGAAGCTTTCTTT
CDR3aa: CASSPGQGGGDTEAFF

abundance: .
j_gene: TRBJ2-1
d_gene: .
v_gene: TRBV27
CDR3nt: TGTGCCAGCAGTATATCACAGGGCAATGAGCAGTTCTTC
CDR3aa: CASSISQGNEQFF